The rows below give T cell receptor beta chains drawn from one sample of a study of tumor-infiltrating lymphocytes in primary liver carcinoma. TCRdb reprocessed the multiplex PCR reads with MiXCR, giving one entry per CDR3 protein. The sample contains approximately 330,000 distinct CDR3 sequences, around 60% of which appear only once. Sequenced sample: peripheral blood. These receptors all come from a man aged 35 to 55 with primary liver carcinoma and hepatitis B virus infection. CDR3s include the opening cysteine and the closing phenylalanine or tryptophan. The D gene is left open where the match is weak. Not every row has a clone size; where given, it reads once, few, many or a size class.

d_call clone_size j_call v_call cdr3_nt cdr3_aa
- few TRBJ2-3 TRBV6-2/TRBV6-3 TGTGCCAGCACCAGAGCGGTACCTAGCACAGATACGCAGTATTTT CASTRAVPSTDTQYF
- once TRBJ2-1 TRBV24-1 TGTGCCACCAGTGATCCCGCCCCGGGGCGGGGAAGCAATGAACGGTTCTTC CATSDPAPGRGSNERFF
- - TRBJ2-1 TRBV30 TGTGCCTGGAGCCTAGGAGGGGCGAGCTCCTACAGTGAGCAGTTCTTC CAWSLGGASSYSEQFF
- - TRBJ2-1 TRBV7-9 TGTGCCAGCAGCCCGCCGAGGGCCGTAGGTCTTGAGCAGTTCTTC CASSPPRAVGLEQFF
- - TRBJ1-1 TRBV5-1 TGCGCCAGCAGCTTGGGGGGCCTGAACACTGAAGCTTTCTTT CASSLGGLNTEAFF
- - TRBJ2-1 TRBV19 TGTGCCAGTAGTATTGGTGCAAACAATGAGCAGTTCTTC CASSIGANNEQFF
- - TRBJ1-1 TRBV6-2/TRBV6-3 TGTGCCAGCAGCAAATCCCGTCCCGGGACGGAGTTTAACACTGAAGCTTTCTTT CASSKSRPGTEFNTEAFF
- - TRBJ1-3 TRBV6-5 TGTACCAGCAGTACTGGGCATAGCTCTGGAAACACCATATATTTT CTSSTGHSSGNTIYF
- many TRBJ2-7 TRBV7-9 TGTGCCAGCAGTCTCAGCTCCTACGAGCAGTACTTC CASSLSSYEQYF
- many TRBJ2-1 TRBV4-2 TGTGCCAGCAGCCAAGACGAGGACTCCTACAATGAGCAGTTCTTC CASSQDEDSYNEQFF
- - TRBJ2-5 TRBV29-1 TGCAGTGTTGCTGCAGGGGCAGAGGCCCAGTACTTC CSVAAGAEAQYF
- many TRBJ1-1 TRBV6-2/TRBV6-3 TGTGCCAGCAGACCTGGAGGGACAAAAAAAAACACTGAAGCTTTCTTT CASRPGGTKKNTEAFF
- - TRBJ1-3 TRBV24-1 TGTGCCAAAGGACCGAACTCTGGAAACACCATATATTTT CAKGPNSGNTIYF
- many TRBJ2-7 TRBV6-1 TGTGCCAGCACACAGGCCTCCTACGAGCAGTACTTC CASTQASYEQYF